This TCR beta chain appears in the sequencing data of a study of T cell responses to AZD1222 COVID-19 vaccine. Trimming took 4 bases from V and 7 from J, leaving 13 bases between them. The germline gives CDR1 LNHDA, CDR2 SQIVND (reference sequence). This CDR3 has 13 amino acids. The protocol was immunoSEQ multiplex PCR, while the TCRdb copy is restricted to in-frame clones and leaves out a portion. The data show 150,000 to 200,000 clones, about 94% seen once. The sample consisted of peripheral blood, taken on day 0 of AZD1222 vaccination. The clonotype was recovered from an adult in good health. J is TRBJ1-2 and V is TRBV19; TRBD1 might be the D (6 bases). The CDR3 coding sequence is TGTGCCAGTAGTACGCGGGGGCTGATTGGCTACACCTTC. This codes for CASSTRGLIGYTF.